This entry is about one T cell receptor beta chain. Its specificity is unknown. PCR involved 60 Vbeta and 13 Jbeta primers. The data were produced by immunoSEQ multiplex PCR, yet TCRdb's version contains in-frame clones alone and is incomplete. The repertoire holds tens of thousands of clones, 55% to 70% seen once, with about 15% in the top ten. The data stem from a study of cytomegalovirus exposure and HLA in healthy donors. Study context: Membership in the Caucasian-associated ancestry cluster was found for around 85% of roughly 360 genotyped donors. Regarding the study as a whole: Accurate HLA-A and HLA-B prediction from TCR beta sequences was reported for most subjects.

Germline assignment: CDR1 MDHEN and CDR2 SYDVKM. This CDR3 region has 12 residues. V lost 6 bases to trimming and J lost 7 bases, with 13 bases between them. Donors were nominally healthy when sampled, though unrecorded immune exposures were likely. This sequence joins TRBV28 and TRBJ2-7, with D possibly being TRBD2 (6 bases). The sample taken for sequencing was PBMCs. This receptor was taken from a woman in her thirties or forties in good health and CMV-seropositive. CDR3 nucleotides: TGTGCCAGCAGCAGAACTAGCCGGGAGCAGTACTTC. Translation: CASSRTSREQYF. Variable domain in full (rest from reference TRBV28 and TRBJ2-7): DVKVTQSSRYLVKRTGEKVFLECVQDMDHENMFWYRQDPGLGLRLIYFSYDVKMKEKGDIPEGYSVSREKKERFSLILESASTNQTSMYLCASSRTSREQYFGPGTRLTVT.